This T cell receptor beta chain is from a study of shared clonotypes between healthy human individuals. Study outcomes and limitations: Rarefaction exposed incomplete sorted-subset sequencing despite large depth.

Trimming took off 7 bases at V and 0 bases at J, with 15 bases between the two ends. Per the germline V gene, CDR1 is SGHKS and CDR2 is YYEKEE (reference sequence). The CDR3 has 15 amino acids. Terminally differentiated effector memory CD45RA+ cells were excluded by CCR7 positive selection of CD45RO-negative cells. The assay was carried out at the deep level. Over several immunoSEQ plates, each subset's genomic DNA was distributed in even portions. The authors' processing: ImmunoSEQ gave junction-only sequences without quality scores, so filtering differed. TCRdb keeps only in-frame clones here, not all; method: immunoSEQ multiplex PCR. The V and J calls and clone size are taken from that table; D and trimming were inferred from the DNA. Among about 680,000 clones listed, 92% were seen once. About this clone itself: The antigen remains undetermined.

The receptor was isolated from a man aged 25 to 45 in good health. The sample taken for sequencing was naive CD8+ T cells sorted from blood. This chain connects TRBV5-5 to TRBJ2-3; D call uncertain. The CDR3 is CASPGGSSSTDTQYF. CDR3 nucleotides: TGTGCCAGCCCGGGTGGGTCCTCTAGCACAGATACGCAGTATTTT.